This TCR beta chain was identified in a study of CD8 T cells in ankylosing spondylitis. Points from the study as a whole: The authors reported significant enrichment of disease-linked clones in matched ankylosing spondylitis synovial fluid. Reports of some motif variants in reactive arthritis synovial fluid and blood predate this one. Among TCR beta sequences, a motif of eight highly homologous variants appeared characteristic of ankylosing spondylitis blood.

Many counts were recorded for this clonotype. What it binds is not known. 5'-RACE, quantitative and with molecular barcodes, yielded the TCR beta libraries. TCRdb itself ran the 5' RACE reads through MiXCR, one entry per CDR3 protein. Of 150,000 to 200,000 distinct CDR3 sequences in the sample, about 20% were seen once. From germline, CDR1 is KGHSH and CDR2 LQKENI. V lost 4 bases, J lost 2 bases, and 2 bases lay in between. This CDR3 is built from 11 residues. The source of this sequence is a male donor between 5 and 35 years old with ankylosing spondylitis or in good health (not recorded which). V and J are TRBV18 and TRBJ2-5, with unresolved D. Sequencing was carried out using blood, either unsorted or a sorted T cell fraction (not recorded which). The CDR3 region is CASSHQETQYF. As DNA, the CDR3 is TGTGCCAGCTCACATCAAGAGACCCAGTACTTC.